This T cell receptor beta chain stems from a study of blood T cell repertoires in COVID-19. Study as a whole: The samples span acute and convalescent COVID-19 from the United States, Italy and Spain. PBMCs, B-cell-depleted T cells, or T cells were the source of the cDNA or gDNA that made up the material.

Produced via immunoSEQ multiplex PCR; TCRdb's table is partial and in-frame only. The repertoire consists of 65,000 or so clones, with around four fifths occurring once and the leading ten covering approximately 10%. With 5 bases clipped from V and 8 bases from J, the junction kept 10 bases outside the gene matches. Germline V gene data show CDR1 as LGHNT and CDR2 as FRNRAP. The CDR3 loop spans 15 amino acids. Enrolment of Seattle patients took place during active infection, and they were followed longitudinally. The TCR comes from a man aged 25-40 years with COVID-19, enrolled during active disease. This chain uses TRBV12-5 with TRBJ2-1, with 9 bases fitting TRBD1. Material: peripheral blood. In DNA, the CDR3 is TGTGCTAGTGGTGCGCCGACAGGGGGAGAAGATGAGCAGTTCTTC. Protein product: CASGAPTGGEDEQFF.